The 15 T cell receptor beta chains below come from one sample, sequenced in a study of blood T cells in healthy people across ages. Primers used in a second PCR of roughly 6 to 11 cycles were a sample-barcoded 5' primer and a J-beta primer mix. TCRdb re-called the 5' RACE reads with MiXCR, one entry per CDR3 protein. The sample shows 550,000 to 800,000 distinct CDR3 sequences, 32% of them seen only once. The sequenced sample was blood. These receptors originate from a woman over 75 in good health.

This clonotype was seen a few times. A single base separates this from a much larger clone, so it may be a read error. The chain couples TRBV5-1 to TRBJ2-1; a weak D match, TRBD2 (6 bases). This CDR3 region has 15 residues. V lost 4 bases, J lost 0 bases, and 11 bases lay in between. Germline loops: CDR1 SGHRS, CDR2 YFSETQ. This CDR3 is CASSQDGSSYNEQFF. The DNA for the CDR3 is TGCGCCAGCAGCCAGGACGGGAGCTCCTACAATGAGCAGTTCTTC.

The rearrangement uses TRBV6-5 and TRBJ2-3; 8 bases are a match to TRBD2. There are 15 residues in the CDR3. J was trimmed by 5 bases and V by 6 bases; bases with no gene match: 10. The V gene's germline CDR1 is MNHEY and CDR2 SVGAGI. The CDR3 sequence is CASSDRGGVGDTQYF. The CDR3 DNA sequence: TGTGCCAGCAGCGACCGGGGGGGGGTTGGAGATACGCAGTATTTT.

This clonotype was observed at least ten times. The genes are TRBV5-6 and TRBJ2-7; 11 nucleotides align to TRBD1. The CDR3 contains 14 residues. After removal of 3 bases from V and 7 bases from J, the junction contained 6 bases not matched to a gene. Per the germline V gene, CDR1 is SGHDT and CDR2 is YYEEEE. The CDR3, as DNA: TGTGCCAGCAGCTCTGGACAGGGGGCTGGGGAGCAGTACTTC. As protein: CASSSGQGAGEQYF.

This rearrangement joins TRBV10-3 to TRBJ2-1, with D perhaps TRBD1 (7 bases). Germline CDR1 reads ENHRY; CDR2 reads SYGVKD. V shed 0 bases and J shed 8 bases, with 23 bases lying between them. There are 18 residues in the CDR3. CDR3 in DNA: TGTGCCATCAGTGAGTCGATGGGGTCAGGGGGGCCGTTGGATGAGCAGTTCTTC. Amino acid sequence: CAISESMGSGGPLDEQFF.

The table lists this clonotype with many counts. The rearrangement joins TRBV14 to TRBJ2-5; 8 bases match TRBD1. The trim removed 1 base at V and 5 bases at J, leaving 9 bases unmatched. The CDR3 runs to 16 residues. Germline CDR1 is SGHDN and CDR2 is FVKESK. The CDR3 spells CASSQVGQGLIETQYF. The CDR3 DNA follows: TGTGCCAGCAGCCAAGTAGGACAGGGACTGATCGAGACCCAGTACTTC.

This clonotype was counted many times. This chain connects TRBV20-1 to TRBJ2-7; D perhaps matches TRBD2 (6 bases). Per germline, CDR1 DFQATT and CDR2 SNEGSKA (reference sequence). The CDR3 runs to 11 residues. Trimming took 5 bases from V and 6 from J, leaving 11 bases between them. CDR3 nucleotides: TGCAGTGCTGCCGCCGGGGGCGAGCAGTACTTC. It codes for CSAAAGGEQYF.

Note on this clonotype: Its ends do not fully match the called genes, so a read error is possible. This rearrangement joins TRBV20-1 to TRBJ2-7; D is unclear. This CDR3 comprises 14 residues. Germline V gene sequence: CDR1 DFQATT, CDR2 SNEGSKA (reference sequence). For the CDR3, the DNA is TGCAGTGCTAGAGATTTCGGAAGCTCCTACGAACAGTACTTC. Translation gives CSARDFGSSYEQYF.

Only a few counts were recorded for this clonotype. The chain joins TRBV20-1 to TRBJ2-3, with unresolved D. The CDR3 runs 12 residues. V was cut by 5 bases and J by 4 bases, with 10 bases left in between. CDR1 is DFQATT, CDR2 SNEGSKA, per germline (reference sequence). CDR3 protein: CSAGKVADTQYF. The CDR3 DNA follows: TGCAGTGCTGGGAAGGTGGCAGATACGCAGTATTTT.

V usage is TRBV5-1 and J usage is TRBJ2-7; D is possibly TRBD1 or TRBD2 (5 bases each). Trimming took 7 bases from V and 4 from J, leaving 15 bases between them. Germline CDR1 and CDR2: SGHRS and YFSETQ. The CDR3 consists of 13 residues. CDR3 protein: CASASGTGYEQYF. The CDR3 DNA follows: TGCGCCAGCGCCTCAGGGACGGGTTACGAGCAGTACTTC.

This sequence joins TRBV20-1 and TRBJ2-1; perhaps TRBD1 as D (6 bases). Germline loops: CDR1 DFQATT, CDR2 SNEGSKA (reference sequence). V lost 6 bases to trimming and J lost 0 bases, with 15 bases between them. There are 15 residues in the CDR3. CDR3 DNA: TGCAGTGCGAGAACAGGGACAAGCTCCTACAATGAGCAGTTCTTC. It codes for CSARTGTSSYNEQFF.

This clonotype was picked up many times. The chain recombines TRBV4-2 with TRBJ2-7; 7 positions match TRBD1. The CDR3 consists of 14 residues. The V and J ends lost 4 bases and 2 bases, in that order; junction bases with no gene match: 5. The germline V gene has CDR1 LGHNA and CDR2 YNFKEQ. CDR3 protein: CASSPTGFTYEQYF. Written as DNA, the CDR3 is TGTGCCAGCAGCCCGACAGGGTTTACCTACGAGCAGTACTTC.

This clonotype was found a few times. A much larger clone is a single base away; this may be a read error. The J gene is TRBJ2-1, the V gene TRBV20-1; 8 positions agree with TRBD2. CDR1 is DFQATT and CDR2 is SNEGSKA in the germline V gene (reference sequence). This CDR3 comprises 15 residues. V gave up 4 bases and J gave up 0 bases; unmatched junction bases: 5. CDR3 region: CSAIRGGGSYNEQFF. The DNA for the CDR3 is TGCAGTGCTATTCGGGGGGGGGGCTCCTACAATGAGCAGTTCTTC.

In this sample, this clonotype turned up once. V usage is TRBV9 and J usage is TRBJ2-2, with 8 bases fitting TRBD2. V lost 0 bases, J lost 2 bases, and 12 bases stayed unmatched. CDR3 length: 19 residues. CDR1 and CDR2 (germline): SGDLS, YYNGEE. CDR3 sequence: CASSVETSGGGSNTGELFF. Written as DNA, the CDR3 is TGTGCCAGCAGCGTAGAGACATCTGGCGGGGGGTCAAACACCGGGGAGCTGTTTTTT.

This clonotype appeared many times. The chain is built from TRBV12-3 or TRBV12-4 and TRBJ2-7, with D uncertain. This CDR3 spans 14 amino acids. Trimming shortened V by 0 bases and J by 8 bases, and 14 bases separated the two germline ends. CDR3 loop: CASSLAGRSPQQYF. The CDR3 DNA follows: TGTGCCAGCAGTTTAGCCGGACGGTCCCCTCAGCAGTACTTC.

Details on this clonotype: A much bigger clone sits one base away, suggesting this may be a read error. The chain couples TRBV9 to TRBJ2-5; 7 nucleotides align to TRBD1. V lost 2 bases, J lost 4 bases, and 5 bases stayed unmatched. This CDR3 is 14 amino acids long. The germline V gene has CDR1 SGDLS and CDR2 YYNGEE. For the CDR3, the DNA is TGTGCCAGCAGCGTCACAGGGGTCGGAGAGACCCAGTACTTC. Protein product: CASSVTGVGETQYF.